These T cell receptor beta chains were read from a single sample in a study of hypomethylating agent response in myelodysplastic syndrome. Clones were read by immunoSEQ multiplex PCR, and TCRdb kept only the in-frame ones, dropping some. The sample yields some 9,600 clones, around 80% seen once. Sample: bone marrow, taken before or after starting hypomethylating agent treatment for myelodysplastic syndrome (not recorded which). Receptor source: a human donor with myelodysplastic syndrome. Each CDR3 is given with its conserved first and last residue. D genes are given only for firm matches. Only part of the rows carry a size: once, few, many, or a class if the clone is expanded.

TRBJ2-1 TRBV11-2 - TRBD1 TGTGCCAGCAGCTTAAATTCTCGGACAGGACTTCCCCATGAGCAGTTCTTC CASSLNSRTGLPHEQFF
TRBJ1-1 TRBV28 few - TGTGCCAGCACCCTTTACGGGCAGCTGCGGACTGAAGCTTTCTTT CASTLYGQLRTEAFF
TRBJ2-6 TRBV7-9 - - TGTGCCAGCAGCGGCGGGGCCAACGTCCTGACTTTC CASSGGANVLTF
TRBJ1-1 TRBV5-1 once - TGCGCCAGCAGCTTGGTTGGGACGTCGAACACTGAAGCTTTCTTT CASSLVGTSNTEAFF
TRBJ2-7 TRBV5-5 few TRBD1 TGTGCCAGCAGCTTGGATTGGGGGACAGAGGCCTCCCACGAGCAGTACTTC CASSLDWGTEASHEQYF
TRBJ2-5 TRBV30 - TRBD2 TGTGCCTGGAGTGTACAAGCGGGACAAGAGACCCAGTACTTC CAWSVQAGQETQYF
TRBJ2-7 TRBV7-2 - TRBD2 TGTGCCAGCAGCTTAGTTGTCGGTAGCGGGGGTTCCACCTACGAGCAGTACTTC CASSLVVGSGGSTYEQYF
TRBJ2-7 TRBV7-8 - - TGTGCCAGCAGCCTCGCGTCTAGCGAGAGTATCTACGAGCAGTACTTC CASSLASSESIYEQYF
TRBJ1-1 TRBV5-1 - - TGCGCCAGCAGCTTGGGTCCGTCCCCTACCACTGAAGCTTTCTTT CASSLGPSPTTEAFF
TRBJ1-2 TRBV25-1 - - TGTGCCAGCAGTGAATATAGGTCGGGAGACGGCTACACCTTC CASSEYRSGDGYTF
TRBJ1-1 TRBV5-1 - - TGCGCCAGCAGCTACGGGAGGGGGGCAGGGAATCCGACTGAAGCTTTCTTT CASSYGRGAGNPTEAFF
TRBJ2-5 TRBV7-8 - - TGTGCCAGCAGCCCCCGGACTAACCAAGAGACCCAGTACTTC CASSPRTNQETQYF
TRBJ2-7 TRBV28 - - TGTGCCAGCACTTCACAGGACACCTACGAGCAGTACTTC CASTSQDTYEQYF
TRBJ1-5 TRBV19 once TRBD1 TGTGCCAGTAGAACACAGGGGAGCAATCAGCCCCAGCATTTT CASRTQGSNQPQHF
TRBJ2-1 TRBV7-3 - TRBD1 TGTGCCAGCAGCTCGACGGGGACAGACAGGAATGAGCAGTTCTTC CASSSTGTDRNEQFF